This T cell receptor (beta chain) comes out of a study of blood T cell repertoires in COVID-19. Per the original methods: Estimated nucleated cell counts came from reference gene primer amplification. Method: immunoSEQ multiplex PCR; TCRdb's copy keeps in-frame clones and lacks some. That table supplies the V and J calls and clone size; D and trimming were determined from the DNA. In the table there are around 200,000 clones, 70% to 80% of which are singletons. Germline CDR1 reads SGDLS; CDR2 reads YYNGEE. The germline V and J ends were trimmed by 0 bases and 8 bases, with 14 bases remaining between them. The CDR3 runs to 15 residues.

The sequenced material came from peripheral blood. This chain connects TRBV9 to TRBJ1-4; D remains unclear. The clonotype was recovered from a woman between 35 and 50 years old with COVID-19, enrolled during active disease. CDR3 bases: TGTGCCAGCAGCGTAGTCCCAGGACTAGGAGAAAAACTGTTTTTT. Translation gives CASSVVPGLGEKLFF.